This T cell receptor (beta chain) stems from a study of T-cell reconstitution after alpha-beta-depleted transplantation in children. The authors prepared the TCRbeta library with unique molecular identifiers. TCRdb re-derived calls from the PCR reads in MiXCR, one entry per CDR3 protein. The data contain about 300,000 distinct CDR3 sequences, 10% of them singletons. The study, taken as a whole, reports: Day-60 TCRbeta diversity that was high in some patients was derived from surviving recipient T cells and thymic progenitors. As was reported, about two months after transplant, alpha-beta T cells came from several hundred expanded graft clones.

At least ten counts were recorded for this clonotype. The antigen remains unidentified. Germline CDR1 SEHNR, CDR2 FQNEAQ (reference sequence). Trimming removed 7 bases from V and 5 bases from J, with 15 bases in between. The CDR3 has 14 residues. The receptor comes from a boy in the first two years of life with acute myeloid leukemia, due to receive a stem cell transplant. The chain carries TRBV7-9 and TRBJ2-1; no clear D. The sequences come from PBMCs, collected before TCRalphabeta/CD19-depleted stem cell transplant. The CDR3 here is CASTWDGSNNEQFF. CDR3 bases: TGTGCCAGCACCTGGGATGGCTCAAACAATGAGCAGTTCTTC.